Listed here are 12 T cell receptor beta chains from one sample, sequenced in a study of blood T cell repertoires in COVID-19 (dated by TCRdb to the early 2020s). Libraries were constructed by the immunoSEQ multiplex PCR assay. TCRdb holds this immuneACCESS table with in-frame rearrangements only. Some clones are missing; in checked studies, unresolved V genes explain under half, and the rest has no known cause. The sample table contains roughly 200,000 clones; only one count was recorded for nearly 90% of them. The ten biggest clones cover 9.5% to 15% of the sample. Sequencing input: peripheral blood. Receptor source: a woman aged 18-35 years who had recovered from COVID-19.

V gene TRBV25-1 combines with J gene TRBJ2-1, with a weak D call TRBD1 (5 bases). The CDR3 loop spans 15 amino acids. Trimming stripped 0 bases from V and 8 bases from J, with 14 bases between. Germline CDR1 and CDR2: MGHDK and SYGVNS. CDR3: CASSEYGPRADEQFF. The CDR3 bases are TGTGCCAGCAGTGAATACGGGCCCAGGGCGGATGAGCAGTTCTTC.

The chain employs TRBV6-6 and TRBJ1-1, with 7 bases fitting TRBD1. The CDR3 covers 15 residues. Germline V gives CDR1 MNHNY, CDR2 SVGAGI (reference sequence). V was pared by 6 bases and J by 0 bases, with 7 bases of the junction left unmatched. CDR3 sequence: CASSARTGMNTEAFF. CDR3 bases: TGTGCCAGCAGCGCTAGGACAGGAATGAACACTGAAGCTTTCTTT.

The rearrangement links TRBV6-2 or TRBV6-3 to TRBJ2-5; 8 bases are shared with TRBD2. This CDR3 contains 19 residues. The germline V gene has CDR1 MNHEY and CDR2 SVGEGT. V shed 0 bases and J 2 bases; nucleotides not matched to a gene: 14. The CDR3 loop reads CASSYSSTSGIHSQETQYF. The CDR3 nucleotides are TGTGCCAGCAGTTACTCGTCAACTAGCGGTATTCATTCGCAAGAGACCCAGTACTTC.

This sequence joins TRBV12-3 or TRBV12-4 and TRBJ2-1; D is ambiguous. Trimming removed 3 bases from V and 8 bases from J, with 8 bases in between. The CDR3 is made up of 12 amino acids. In DNA form, the CDR3 reads TGTGCCAGCAGTTTTAACCGGGATGAGCAGTTCTTC. Protein product: CASSFNRDEQFF.

V is TRBV28 and J is TRBJ1-5; 7 nucleotides match TRBD1. Germline assignment: CDR1 MDHEN and CDR2 SYDVKM. The V and J ends lost 5 bases and 0 bases, in that order; junction bases with no gene match: 4. This CDR3 region has 15 residues. Here the CDR3 DNA reads TGTGCCAGCAGTCCGAACAGGGGTAGCAATCAGCCCCAGCATTTT. This sequence encodes CASSPNRGSNQPQHF.

The J gene is TRBJ2-7, the V gene TRBV9, with TRBD1 matching over 10 bases. CDR3 size: 15 residues. With V trimmed by 4 bases and J by 4 bases, 8 bases remained unmatched. Germline V CDR1 and CDR2: SGDLS, YYNGEE. CDR3 amino acids: CASSPPGQGIYEQYF. CDR3 sequence (DNA): TGTGCCAGCAGCCCCCCGGGACAGGGGATATACGAGCAGTACTTC.

The chain carries TRBV11-2 and TRBJ1-5; no clear D. The CDR3 spans 13 residues. V lost 1 base to trimming and J lost 4 bases, with 5 bases between them. Germline V gene sequence: CDR1 SGHAT, CDR2 FQNNGV. For the CDR3, the DNA is TGTGCCAGCAGCTTAGCGGAGAATCAGCCCCAGCATTTT. Amino acids: CASSLAENQPQHF. The complete variable domain, with remaining parts taken from reference TRBV11-2 and TRBJ1-5, reads EAGVAQSPRYKIIEKRQSVAFWCNPISGHATLYWYQQILGQGPKLLIQFQNNGVVDDSQLPKDRFSAERLKGVDSTLKIQPAKLEDSAVYLCASSLAENQPQHFGDGTRLSIL.

V usage is TRBV7-2 and J usage is TRBJ2-7; 7 bases fit TRBD2. Germline CDR1 and CDR2: SGHTA and FQGNSA. After removal of 5 bases from V and 3 bases from J, the junction contained 7 bases not matched to a gene. This CDR3 has 14 residues. The CDR3 sequence is CASSTQTGGYEQYF. The CDR3 DNA reads TGTGCCAGCAGCACCCAGACGGGGGGCTACGAGCAGTACTTC.

Worth noting for this clone: Additional DNA sequences in this sample encode the identical CDR3. J is TRBJ2-1 and V is TRBV9; 9 positions agree with TRBD2. Germline values: CDR1 SGDLS, CDR2 YYNGEE. Germline trimming cut 2 bases from V and 6 bases from J; bases unmatched to any gene: 6. The CDR3 length is 15 residues. CDR3 loop: CASSVLAGVSNEQFF. The CDR3, as DNA: TGTGCCAGCAGCGTTTTAGCGGGAGTTTCCAATGAGCAGTTCTTC.

On this clone: The same CDR3 also results from other DNA sequences found in this sample. The rearrangement uses TRBV6-5 and TRBJ1-1, with D maybe TRBD1 (6 bases). The CDR3 has 12 amino acids. Deletions cut 0 bases from V and 8 bases from J, with 7 bases between. In germline, CDR1 is MNHEY, CDR2 SVGAGI. The CDR3 DNA follows: TGTGCCAGCAGTTACTCTACAGGGGAAGCTTTCTTT. It encodes CASSYSTGEAFF.

This sequence joins TRBV6-1 and TRBJ1-5; TRBD1 matches 8 bases. The CDR3 consists of 15 residues. Germline loops: CDR1 MNHNS, CDR2 SASEGT. The junction had 7 bases not matched to a gene; V was cut back by 3 bases and J by 6 bases. The CDR3 nucleotides are TGTGCCAGCAGTGAGCGGACAGGGTACACTCAGCCCCAGCATTTT. This translates into CASSERTGYTQPQHF.

V usage is TRBV20-1 and J usage is TRBJ2-7, with D perhaps matching TRBD2 (5 bases). CDR1 is DFQATT, CDR2 SNEGSKA, per germline (reference sequence). Trimming took off 6 bases at V and 2 bases at J, with 8 bases between the two ends. The CDR3 sequence is 11 residues long. The CDR3 DNA reads TGCAGTGCGAGGGAAGCCTACGAGCAGTACTTC. Its protein product is CSAREAYEQYF.